This T cell receptor beta chain originates from a study of control samples from healthy donors and cancer patients. Clones were sequenced by immunoSEQ multiplex PCR, and TCRdb holds only the in-frame ones, with some missing. The sample yields around 200,000 clones, around 94% seen once. This CDR3 has 16 amino acids. V dropped 2 bases and J dropped 0; count of bases not matched to a gene: 4. Germline lookup yields CDR1 MNHEY and CDR2 SVGEGT. J is TRBJ2-7 and V is TRBV6-2 or TRBV6-3; the match to TRBD1 covers 10 bases. The specimen sequenced was blood. The clonotype originates from a man between 50 and 59 years old in good health. The CDR3 DNA follows: TGTGCCAGCAGTTACGTCTGGACAGGGGGCTCCTACGAGCAGTACTTC. As protein: CASSYVWTGGSYEQYF.